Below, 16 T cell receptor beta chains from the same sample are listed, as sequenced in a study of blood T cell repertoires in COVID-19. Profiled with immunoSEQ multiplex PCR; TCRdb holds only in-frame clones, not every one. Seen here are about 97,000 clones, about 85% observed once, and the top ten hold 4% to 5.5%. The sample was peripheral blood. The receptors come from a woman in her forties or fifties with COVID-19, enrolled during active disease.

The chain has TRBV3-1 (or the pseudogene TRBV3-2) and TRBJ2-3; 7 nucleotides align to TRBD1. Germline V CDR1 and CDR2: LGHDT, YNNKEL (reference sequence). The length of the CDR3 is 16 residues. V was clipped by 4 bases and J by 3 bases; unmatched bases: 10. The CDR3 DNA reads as TGTGCCAGCAGCCGCACGACAGGGCTTGGGACAGATACGCAGTATTTT. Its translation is CASSRTTGLGTDTQYF.

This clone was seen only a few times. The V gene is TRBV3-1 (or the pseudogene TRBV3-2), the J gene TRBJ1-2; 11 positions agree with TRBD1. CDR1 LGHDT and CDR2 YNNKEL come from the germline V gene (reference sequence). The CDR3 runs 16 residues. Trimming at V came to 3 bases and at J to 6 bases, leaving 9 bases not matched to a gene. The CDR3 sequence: CASSQRDRGKNNGYTF. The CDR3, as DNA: TGTGCCAGCAGCCAGCGGGACAGGGGGAAGAACAATGGCTACACCTTC.

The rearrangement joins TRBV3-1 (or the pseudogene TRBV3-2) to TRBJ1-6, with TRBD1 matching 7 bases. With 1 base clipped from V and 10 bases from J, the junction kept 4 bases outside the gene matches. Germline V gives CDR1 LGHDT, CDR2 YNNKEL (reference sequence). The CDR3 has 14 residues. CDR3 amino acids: CASSQGRGYSPLHF. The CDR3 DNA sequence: TGTGCCAGCAGCCAAGGCAGGGGGTACTCACCCCTCCACTTT.

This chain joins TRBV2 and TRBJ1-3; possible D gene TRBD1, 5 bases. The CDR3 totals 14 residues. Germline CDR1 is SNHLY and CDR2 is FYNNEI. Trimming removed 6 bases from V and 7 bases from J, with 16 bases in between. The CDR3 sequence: CASRDGQGGNTIYF. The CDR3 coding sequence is TGTGCCAGCAGGGACGGGCAGGGAGGGAACACCATATATTTT.

The CDR3 here is CASSYREDTEAFF. The CDR3 coding sequence is TGTGCCAGCAGCTACAGGGAAGACACTGAAGCTTTCTTT. This rearrangement joins TRBV9 to TRBJ1-1; D is possibly TRBD1 (6 bases). V shed 4 bases and J shed 3 bases, with 10 bases lying between them. Germline loops: CDR1 SGDLS, CDR2 YYNGEE. There are 13 residues in the CDR3.

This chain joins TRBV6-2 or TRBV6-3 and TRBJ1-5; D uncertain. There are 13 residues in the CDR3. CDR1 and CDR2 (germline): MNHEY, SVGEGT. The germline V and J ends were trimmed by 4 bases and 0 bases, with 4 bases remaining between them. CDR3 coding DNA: TGTGCCAGCAGTTCCAATAGCAATCAGCCCCAGCATTTT. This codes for CASSSNSNQPQHF.

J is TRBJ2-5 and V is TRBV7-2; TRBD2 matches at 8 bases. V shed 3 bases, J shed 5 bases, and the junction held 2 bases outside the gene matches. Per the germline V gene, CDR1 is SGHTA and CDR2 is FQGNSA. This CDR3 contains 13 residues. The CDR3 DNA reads TGTGCCAGCAGCTTGGGACTAGTGGAGACCCAGTACTTC. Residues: CASSLGLVETQYF.

As DNA, the CDR3 is TGTGCCAGCAGCTTATTAGCGGGGGGACAATACAATGAGCAGTTCTTC. Residues: CASSLLAGGQYNEQFF. The chain uses TRBV11-2 and TRBJ2-1; 10 positions agree with TRBD2. The germline CDR1 and CDR2 sequences are SGHAT and FQNNGV. This CDR3 is 16 amino acids long. Trimming at V came to 2 bases and at J to 4 bases, leaving 5 bases not matched to a gene.

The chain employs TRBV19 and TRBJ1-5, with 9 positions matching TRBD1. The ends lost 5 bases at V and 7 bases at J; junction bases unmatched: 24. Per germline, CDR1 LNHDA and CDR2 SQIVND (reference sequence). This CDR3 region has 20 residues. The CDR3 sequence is CASSGGRDRATIRGGQPQHF. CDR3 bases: TGTGCCAGTAGTGGGGGTCGGGACAGGGCAACTATTCGGGGAGGACAGCCCCAGCATTTT.

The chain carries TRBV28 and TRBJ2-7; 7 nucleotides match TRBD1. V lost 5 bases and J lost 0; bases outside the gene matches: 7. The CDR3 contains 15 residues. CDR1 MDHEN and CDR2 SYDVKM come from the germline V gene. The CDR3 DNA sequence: TGTGCCAGCAGTCCGGGACAGCTAAGCTCCTACGAGCAGTACTTC. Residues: CASSPGQLSSYEQYF.

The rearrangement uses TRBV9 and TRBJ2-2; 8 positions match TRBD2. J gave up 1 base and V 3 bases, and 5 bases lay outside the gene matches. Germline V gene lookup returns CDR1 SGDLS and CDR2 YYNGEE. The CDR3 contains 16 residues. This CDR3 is CASSAPGLENTGELFF. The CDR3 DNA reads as TGTGCCAGCAGCGCCCCGGGACTAGAGAACACCGGGGAGCTGTTTTTT.

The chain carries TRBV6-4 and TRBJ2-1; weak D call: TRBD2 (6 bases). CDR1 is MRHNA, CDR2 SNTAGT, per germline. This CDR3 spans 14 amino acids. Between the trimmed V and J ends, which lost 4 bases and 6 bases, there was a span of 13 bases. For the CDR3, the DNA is TGTGCCAGCAGTGTATTCTCGGGGGTCAATGAGCAGTTCTTC. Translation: CASSVFSGVNEQFF.

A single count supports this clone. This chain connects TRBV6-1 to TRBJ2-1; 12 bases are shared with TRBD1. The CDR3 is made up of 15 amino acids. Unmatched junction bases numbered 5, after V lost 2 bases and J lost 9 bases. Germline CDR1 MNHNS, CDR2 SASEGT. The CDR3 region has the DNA TGTGCCAGCAGTGAACCCGGGACAGGGGGCAGTGAGCAGTTCTTC. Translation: CASSEPGTGGSEQFF.

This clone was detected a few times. This chain's CDR3 is CASTLSGGIYEQYF. For the CDR3, the DNA is TGTGCCAGCACCCTCAGCGGGGGGATCTACGAGCAGTACTTC. The gene calls are TRBV28 and TRBJ2-7, with TRBD2 matching over 9 bases. The CDR3 is made up of 14 amino acids. Losses at the gene ends were 7 bases for V and 3 bases for J; bases not matched to a gene: 7. CDR1 and CDR2 from the germline V gene are MDHEN and SYDVKM.

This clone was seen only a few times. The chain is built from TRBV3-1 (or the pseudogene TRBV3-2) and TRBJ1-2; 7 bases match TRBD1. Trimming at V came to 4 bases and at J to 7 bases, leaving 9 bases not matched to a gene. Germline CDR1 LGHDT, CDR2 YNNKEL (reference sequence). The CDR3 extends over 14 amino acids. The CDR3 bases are TGTGCCAGCAGCCCGGGACAGTCGGCGGCTGGCTACACCTTC. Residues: CASSPGQSAAGYTF.

The chain's CDR3 is CASRRSGGTSYEQYF. For the CDR3, the DNA is TGTGCCAGCAGAAGAAGTGGCGGGACCTCCTACGAGCAGTACTTC. The V call is TRBV11-2, the J call TRBJ2-7; D is perhaps TRBD2 (6 bases). Germline V gene data show CDR1 as SGHAT and CDR2 as FQNNGV. This CDR3 comprises 15 residues. V lost 6 bases and J 0 bases, leaving 15 bases between the germline ends.